A few counts support the clone carrying this TCR beta chain. Its target is not known. The V segment lost 5 bases and the J segment 5 bases; nucleotides outside the gene matches: 4. Germline V lookup: CDR1 SGHTA, CDR2 FQGNSA. The CDR3 is made up of 16 amino acids. The data stem from a study of identical twins. Study findings and constraints: Out-of-frame alpha sequences common to twins were enriched for low generation probability. Donors were not followed over many years; analysis was cross-sectional. One should note that invariant MAIT and iNKT cells could partly confound zero-insertion analyses.

Using its own MiXCR run on the 5' RACE reads, TCRdb lists one record per CDR3 protein. This sample has some 730,000 distinct CDR3 sequences, with 15% to 20% found just once. This same sample was also part of a study on T cells expressing NK-cell markers.

The material sequenced was PBMCs. The receptor comes from a woman aged 18-29 years in good health. The chain employs TRBV7-2 and TRBJ2-2; 14 bases agree with TRBD2. Here the CDR3 DNA reads TGTGCCAGCAGCGACCGGACTAGCGGGAGGACCGGGGAGCTGTTTTTT. Residues: CASSDRTSGRTGELFF.